Detailed here is one TCR beta chain. Its antigen is not known. Trimming took off 3 bases at V and 2 bases at J, with 8 bases between the two ends. The CDR3 length is 14 residues. Germline lookup yields CDR1 LNHDA and CDR2 SQIVND (reference sequence). This entry comes from a study of T cell repertoires in cytomegalovirus infection. Turning to the study itself: Recently identified HLA-C-restricted CMV epitopes and well-studied HLA-B-restricted CMV epitopes were used by the study.

Study results and caveats: There were HLA-C-restricted CMV-specific TCR beta clonotypes dominating the ex vivo response.

Each CDR3 protein gets one entry after TCRdb re-called the reads with MiXCR. The data hold approximately 730,000 distinct CDR3 sequences, with 29% observed a single time. This chain links TRBV19 with TRBJ1-5, with D unresolved. This sample comprised cultured CD8+ T cells from PBMCs, obtained from culture after CMV antigen stimulation. This receptor was obtained from a human donor in good health (CMV status not recorded). Some clones in this sample may be carry-over from other donors' samples. The CDR3 DNA reads TGTGCCAGTAGTATTAAAGGGCGCAATCAGCCCCAGCATTTT. It encodes CASSIKGRNQPQHF.